Each of the 28 T cell receptor beta chains below was sequenced from the same sample in a study of PD-1 blockade in classical Hodgkin lymphoma. Assay: immunoSEQ multiplex PCR; the TCRdb copy retains only in-frame clones and omits some. The table records 50,000 to 85,000 clones, over 70% of them present only once. Relapse after autologous stem cell transplantation occurred in every patient, and brentuximab vedotin exposure varied. The sequenced sample was peripheral blood mononuclear cells (PBMCs), obtained before the second cycle of nivolumab. The receptors were gathered from a human donor with classical Hodgkin lymphoma.

The genes are TRBV12-5 and TRBJ1-6; TRBD1 aligns across 8 bases. V shed 5 bases and J 7 bases; nucleotides not matched to a gene: 7. This CDR3 contains 15 residues. The germline gives CDR1 LGHNT, CDR2 FRNRAP. The chain's CDR3 is CASGLSDRANSPLHF. CDR3 sequence (DNA): TGTGCTAGTGGTCTATCGGACAGGGCCAATTCACCCCTCCACTTT.

The chain carries TRBV19 and TRBJ2-1, with 10 bases aligning to TRBD2. Germline CDR1 LNHDA, CDR2 SQIVND (reference sequence). Unmatched junction bases numbered 16, after V lost 0 bases and J lost 8 bases. This CDR3 has 19 residues. The CDR3 region is CASSIDGFLAGAAGDEQFF. In DNA, the CDR3 is TGTGCCAGTAGTATAGATGGGTTCCTAGCGGGGGCCGCCGGGGATGAGCAGTTCTTC.

The rearrangement links TRBV6-5 to TRBJ2-3; 7 bases match TRBD2. The V gene end was trimmed by 5 bases and the J gene end by 3 bases; junction bases not matched to a gene: 5. The CDR3 covers 14 residues. Germline assignment: CDR1 MNHEY and CDR2 SVGAGI. The CDR3 bases are TGTGCCAGCAGTAGGTCTAGCGGAACAGATACGCAGTATTTT. It encodes CASSRSSGTDTQYF.

Only a few counts were recorded for this clone. CDR3: CASSIGELGGQFF. The CDR3 bases are TGTGCCAGTAGTATAGGTGAACTGGGAGGGCAGTTCTTC. The chain combines TRBV19 with TRBJ2-1; D is possibly TRBD2 (6 bases). V was cut by 1 base and J by 12 bases, with 13 bases left in between. This CDR3 comprises 13 residues. Germline CDR1 is LNHDA and CDR2 is SQIVND (reference sequence).

This clone is judged medium-sized. The chain has TRBV11-2 and TRBJ1-4; perhaps TRBD1 as D (6 bases). CDR1 is SGHAT and CDR2 is FQNNGV in the germline V gene. The V and J ends lost 1 base and 0 bases respectively, with 15 bases between them. The CDR3 is 18 residues long. DNA for the CDR3: TGTGCCAGCAGCTTAGTGGGGGCCCCCCTTGCAACTAATGAAAAACTGTTTTTT. It yields the protein CASSLVGAPLATNEKLFF.

J is TRBJ2-1 and V is TRBV6-1; 10 bases line up with TRBD1. The junction had 3 bases not matched to a gene; V was cut back by 4 bases and J by 3 bases. The germline V gene has CDR1 MNHNS and CDR2 SASEGT. The CDR3 runs to 15 residues. CDR3 sequence (DNA): TGTGCCAGCAGTGGGGGACAGGGGCTCTACAATGAGCAGTTCTTC. It specifies CASSGGQGLYNEQFF.

The V and J genes are TRBV7-9 and TRBJ1-2; D call uncertain. Germline V CDR1 and CDR2: SEHNR, FQNEAQ (reference sequence). The V and J ends lost 8 bases and 7 bases respectively, with 14 bases between them. The CDR3 is 12 amino acids. The CDR3 DNA is TGTGCCAGCCGCCCCGAGGACTCTGGCTACACCTTC. Protein sequence: CASRPEDSGYTF.

This clone was counted only a few times. V gene TRBV7-9 combines with J gene TRBJ1-1; D is unresolved. The CDR3 spans 14 residues. Germline-derived CDR1 and CDR2 are SEHNR and FQNEAQ (reference sequence). V gave up 2 bases and J gave up 1 base, with 8 bases separating them. The CDR3 DNA reads as TGTGCCAGCAGCTTAAGGGCCGGGAACACTGAAGCTTTCTTT. Protein sequence: CASSLRAGNTEAFF.

The chain carries TRBV19 and TRBJ1-1; D gene ambiguous. V lost 3 bases, J lost 1 base, and 15 bases lay in between. The CDR3 is 16 residues long. Germline-derived CDR1 and CDR2 are LNHDA and SQIVND (reference sequence). The CDR3 spells CASSIIRNRKNTEAFF. In DNA form, the CDR3 reads TGTGCCAGTAGTATTATAAGGAACAGAAAGAACACTGAAGCTTTCTTT.

The chain joins TRBV2 to TRBJ2-1, with D possibly TRBD2 on 6 matching bases. This CDR3 region has 14 residues. V lost 6 bases, J lost 9 bases, and 18 bases lay in between. Germline V gives CDR1 SNHLY, CDR2 FYNNEI. The CDR3 sequence is CASSTRIDGGEQFF. The CDR3 nucleotides are TGTGCCAGCAGCACCCGAATCGACGGGGGTGAGCAGTTCTTC.

The CDR3 nucleotides are TGCGCCAGCAGCCTGCTGGACAGGGGGGTTGAGCAGTTCTTC. Protein product: CASSLLDRGVEQFF. The chain carries TRBV4-1 and TRBJ2-1; 10 bases are shared with TRBD1. Per the germline V gene, CDR1 is MGHRA and CDR2 is YSYEKL. V lost 4 bases to trimming and J lost 9 bases; unmatched junction nucleotides: 6. This CDR3 is 14 amino acids long.

This rearrangement joins TRBV5-1 to TRBJ1-1; D ambiguous. Trimming left V 2 bases short and J 0 bases short, with 11 bases between. The CDR3 runs 15 residues. CDR1 and CDR2 from the germline V gene are SGHRS and YFSETQ. The CDR3: CASSFSVSLNTEAFF. The CDR3 bases are TGCGCCAGCAGCTTCTCGGTGTCCTTGAACACTGAAGCTTTCTTT.

The chain employs TRBV28 and TRBJ2-5; D is ambiguous. The V and J ends lost 3 bases and 1 base respectively, with 9 bases between them. Germline values: CDR1 MDHEN, CDR2 SYDVKM. The CDR3 is 14 amino acids. CDR3 bases: TGTGCCAGCAGTTTCGGACGGTTCCAAGAGACCCAGTACTTC. Residues: CASSFGRFQETQYF. The full variable domain, with the rest looked up from reference TRBV28 and TRBJ2-5, is DVKVTQSSRYLVKRTGEKVFLECVQDMDHENMFWYRQDPGLGLRLIYFSYDVKMKEKGDIPEGYSVSREKKERFSLILESASTNQTSMYLCASSFGRFQETQYFGPGTRLLVL.

This chain joins TRBV2 and TRBJ1-4, with D unresolved. The V end lost 3 bases, the J end lost 4 bases, and 12 bases lay between the germline ends. The CDR3 spans 15 residues. Germline V gene data show CDR1 as SNHLY and CDR2 as FYNNEI. This CDR3 reads CASSDSQEGNEKLFF. CDR3 sequence (DNA): TGTGCCAGCAGTGATTCGCAGGAGGGTAATGAAAAACTGTTTTTT.

This chain uses TRBV27 with TRBJ1-4; D might be TRBD1 (5 bases). The CDR3 loop spans 15 amino acids. The germline CDR1 and CDR2 sequences are MNHEY and SMNVEV (reference sequence). Trimming stripped 4 bases from V and 3 bases from J, with 12 bases between. The CDR3, as DNA: TGTGCCAGCAGTTCCCCGGGGGATCCTAATGAAAAACTGTTTTTT. As protein: CASSSPGDPNEKLFF.

This rearrangement joins TRBV5-4 to TRBJ1-1, with 8 nucleotides matching TRBD1. Germline V gene lookup returns CDR1 SGHNT and CDR2 YYREEE (reference sequence). The CDR3 is 15 residues long. V lost 2 bases and J lost 1; bases outside the gene matches: 4. The CDR3 here is CASSFAGGTNTEAFF. The CDR3 DNA is TGTGCCAGCAGCTTCGCAGGGGGCACGAACACTGAAGCTTTCTTT.

The chain combines TRBV13 with TRBJ2-5; 9 positions agree with TRBD1. Per germline, CDR1 PRHDT and CDR2 FYEKMQ (reference sequence). There are 17 residues in the CDR3. Unmatched junction bases numbered 14, after V lost 4 bases and J lost 5 bases. The CDR3 loop is CASSCTLGTGMGETQYF. The CDR3 region has the DNA TGTGCCAGCAGCTGCACCCTGGGGACAGGGATGGGTGAGACCCAGTACTTC.

The chain employs TRBV23-1 and TRBJ1-2; D is unresolved. TRBV23-1 is identified as an open reading frame with a role that is uncertain. With 0 bases removed from V and 10 bases from J, the gap between germline ends came to 9 bases. The CDR3 extends over 12 amino acids. The CDR3 reads CASSQSVFVYTF. CDR3 coding DNA: TGCGCCAGCAGTCAATCGGTCTTCGTCTACACCTTC.

The chain recombines TRBV9 with TRBJ2-7; the match to TRBD2 covers 11 bases. The CDR3 runs 14 residues. CDR1 SGDLS and CDR2 YYNGEE come from the germline V gene. V lost 2 bases and J lost 6; bases outside the gene matches: 4. CDR3: CASSVTSGAPEQYF. The CDR3 region has the DNA TGTGCCAGCAGCGTGACTAGCGGGGCACCCGAGCAGTACTTC. The complete variable domain, with remaining parts taken from reference TRBV9 and TRBJ2-7, reads DSGVTQTPKHLITATGQRVTLRCSPRSGDLSVYWYQQSLDQGLQFLIQYYNGEERAKGNILERFSAQQFPDLHSELNLSSLELGDSALYFCASSVTSGAPEQYFGPGTRLTVT.

This rearrangement joins TRBV6-1 to TRBJ1-2; no firm D call. The CDR3 covers 9 residues. Germline-derived CDR1 and CDR2 are MNHNS and SASEGT. Trimming removed 7 bases from V and 3 bases from J, with 0 bases in between. CDR3 in DNA: TGTGCCAGCAACTATGGCTACACCTTC. It yields the protein CASNYGYTF.

The gene calls are TRBV29-1 and TRBJ2-7; TRBD2 might be the D (6 bases). V dropped 3 bases and J dropped 13 bases, with 19 bases sitting between them. CDR3 length: 12 amino acids. CDR1 is SQVTM and CDR2 is ANQGSEA in the germline V gene. In nucleotides, the CDR3 is TGCAGCGTTGACATACCGGGACTCCACCGCTACTTC. Translating gives CSVDIPGLHRYF.

Only a few counts were recorded for this clone. The V gene is TRBV4-1, the J gene TRBJ1-2; 7 nucleotides line up with TRBD1. Germline V gene lookup returns CDR1 MGHRA and CDR2 YSYEKL. V lost 5 bases to trimming and J lost 7 bases; unmatched junction nucleotides: 16. This CDR3 has 16 amino acids. CDR3 coding DNA: TGCGCCAGCAGCGGCAGGGGGGCCGGCGCCCATGGTGGCTACACCTTC. Protein: CASSGRGAGAHGGYTF.

The rearrangement links TRBV30 to TRBJ1-1; TRBD1 matches at 10 bases. J was trimmed by 11 bases and V by 1 base; bases with no gene match: 10. CDR1 is GTSNPN and CDR2 is SVGIG in the germline V gene (reference sequence). This CDR3 is built from 14 residues. The CDR3 DNA sequence: TGTGCCTGGAGTGGCGGGACAGGGGTTAGCAGGGCTTTCTTT. Amino acids: CAWSGGTGVSRAFF.

In its sample, this clone was seen a few times. The V call is TRBV6-5, the J call TRBJ1-2; D is uncertain. Trimming shortened V by 0 bases and J by 2 bases, and 7 bases separated the two germline ends. Germline CDR1 and CDR2: MNHEY and SVGAGI. There are 14 residues in the CDR3. CDR3 in amino acids: CASSYSTRNYGYTF. CDR3 DNA sequence: TGTGCCAGCAGTTACTCGACACGGAACTATGGCTACACCTTC.

This clone was observed once. This sequence joins TRBV15 and TRBJ1-2; unclear D gene. This CDR3 is built from 15 residues. The V end was cut by 0 bases, the J end by 8 bases, with 16 bases between. CDR1 LNHNV and CDR2 YYDKDF come from the germline V gene (reference sequence). DNA of the CDR3: TGTGCCACCAGCAGAGATCGAACTGACTTGGGCGGCTACACCTTC. Encoded protein: CATSRDRTDLGGYTF.

This clone turned up a few times. The genes are TRBV5-1 and TRBJ2-7, with 10 bases fitting TRBD2. The CDR3 contains 15 residues. J was trimmed by 2 bases and V by 6 bases; bases with no gene match: 8. The germline CDR1 and CDR2 sequences are SGHRS and YFSETQ. CDR3 DNA: TGCGCCAGCATCCAGGCTAGCGGGAGCCCCTACGAGCAGTACTTC. Residues: CASIQASGSPYEQYF.

This clone ranks as medium-sized. J is TRBJ1-2 and V is TRBV5-6; D might be TRBD1 (5 bases). Trimming pared 0 bases from V and 3 bases from J, leaving 9 bases between. The V gene's germline CDR1 is SGHDT and CDR2 YYEEEE. There are 14 residues in the CDR3. CDR3 sequence: CASSLEGADYGYTF. CDR3 bases: TGTGCCAGCAGCTTGGAAGGGGCCGACTATGGCTACACCTTC.

This clone was picked up a small number of times. The chain recombines TRBV18 with TRBJ1-2; D not resolved. The CDR3 spans 14 residues. Germline lookup yields CDR1 KGHSH and CDR2 LQKENI. Trimming left V 4 bases short and J 3 bases short, with 12 bases between. CDR3 loop: CASSLGGLDYGYTF. The DNA of the CDR3 is TGTGCCAGCTCACTCGGAGGCTTGGACTATGGCTACACCTTC.